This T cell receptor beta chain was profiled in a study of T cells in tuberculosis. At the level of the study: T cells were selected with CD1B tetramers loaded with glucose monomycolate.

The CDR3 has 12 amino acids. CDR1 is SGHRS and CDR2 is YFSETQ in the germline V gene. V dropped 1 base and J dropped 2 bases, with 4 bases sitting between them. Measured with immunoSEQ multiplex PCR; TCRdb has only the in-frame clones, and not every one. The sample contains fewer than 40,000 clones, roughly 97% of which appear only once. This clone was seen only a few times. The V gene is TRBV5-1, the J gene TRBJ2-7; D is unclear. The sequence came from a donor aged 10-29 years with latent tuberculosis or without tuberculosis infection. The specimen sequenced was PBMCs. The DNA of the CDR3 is TGCGCCAGCAGCTTGTCTGCCTACGAGCAGTACTTC. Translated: CASSLSAYEQYF.